This is a list of T cell receptor beta chains from one sample in a study of shared T cell receptors in the human thymus. Sequencing was performed with immunoSEQ multiplex PCR; in TCRdb, only in-frame clones are kept and a portion is missing. There are some 640,000 clones in the sample; roughly 86% occur only once, and roughly 0.0094% lies in the top ten. These data were also filed under a second study, of human thymus T cells.

Sequencing input: thymocytes. Receptors originate from a boy in the first two years of life with a congenital heart defect. Both conserved end residues are trimmed from each CDR3.

v_gene	j_gene	CDR3aa
TRBV7-2	TRBJ2-3	ASNGQGTQY
TRBV7-8	TRBJ2-5	ASSSGLAGDTILQETQY
TRBV12-5	TRBJ1-2	ASGLVERNYGYT
TRBV5-1	TRBJ2-2	ASSLRSGSTGELF
TRBV25-1	TRBJ2-1	ASRGRGGYNEQF
TRBV6-6	TRBJ1-4	ASSYSIKGALEKLF
TRBV23-1	TRBJ1-5	ASSHWEDQGQPQH
TRBV5-1	TRBJ2-7	ASSWATGTNHYEQY
TRBV28	TRBJ2-1	ASRTGTRSHLQNEQF
TRBV27	TRBJ2-1	ASSLWTSKNEQF
TRBV6-5	TRBJ2-1	ASSYGQGRGEQF
TRBV28	TRBJ2-1	ASTKKTGTPYNEQF
TRBV9	TRBJ1-1	ASSFVDRPLMNTEAF
TRBV4-1	TRBJ1-4	ASSPELQGAKLF
TRBV28	TRBJ2-1	ASTQDSGHNEQF
TRBV28	TRBJ1-1	ASSLYKGQVMNTEAF
TRBV7-2	TRBJ2-1	ASSLSGRMCNEQF
TRBV14	TRBJ2-3	ASSQDWHTTTDTQY
TRBV14	TRBJ2-2	ASSQEFTSGGAVTAGELF
TRBV19	TRBJ1-5	ASSIVGGRHSNQPQH
TRBV2	TRBJ1-1	ASSWDRFGLNTEAF
TRBV5-4	TRBJ2-3	ASSLGYSGMTDTQY
TRBV14	TRBJ2-7	ASSQAGSSYEQY
TRBV27	TRBJ2-7	ASSLLVRTSGSYEQY
TRBV4-3	TRBJ1-4	ASSPRGRGTNEKLF
TRBV11-2	TRBJ2-7	ASSPHVLYEQY
TRBV5-1	TRBJ1-2	ASSTRDSLNYGYT
TRBV5-4	TRBJ2-3	ASSLFDGGRNTSTDTQY
TRBV12-5	TRBJ1-1	ASGLVTENTEAF
TRBV6-5	TRBJ1-4	ASSYSDRRNEKLF
TRBV28	TRBJ1-5	ASSSPTGINQPQH
TRBV4-1	TRBJ1-5	ASSPRDRGFWQPQH
TRBV9	TRBJ1-4	ASSLGAPNEKLF
TRBV5-6	TRBJ1-2	ASSLMTGGGGYT